The clone carrying this TCR beta chain was seen only a few times. Time point noted: pre-sensitization, week 0. Treatment given: therapeutic diphenylcyclopropenone sensitization with weekly scalp DPC. This entry is derived from a study of human T cells and chemical hapten exposure. This CDR3 spans 14 amino acids. CDR1 SQVTM and CDR2 ANQGSEA come from the germline V gene. Trimming pared 4 bases from V and 2 bases from J, leaving 14 bases between. MiXCR was run by TCRdb on the RACE reads, yielding one entry per CDR3 protein. Of about 270,000 distinct CDR3 sequences detected, roughly 7.4% appear once; the ten largest clones hold more than 0.95%.

V gene TRBV29-1 combines with J gene TRBJ2-5, with D possibly TRBD2 on 6 matching bases. The material sequenced was whole blood, taken in connection with sensitization to the hapten diphenylcyclopropenone (DPC). The TCR was taken from a man younger than 30 with alopecia areata. Some clones in this sample may be carry-over from other donors' samples. The CDR3 here is CSVVFWAGQETQYF. CDR3 bases: TGCAGCGTTGTGTTCTGGGCGGGGCAAGAGACCCAGTACTTC.